Detailed here is one T cell receptor (beta chain). Antigen specificity is unknown. CDR1 SGHAT and CDR2 FQNNGV come from the germline V gene. This CDR3 region has 15 residues. The V and J ends lost 3 bases and 0 bases, in that order; junction bases with no gene match: 4. The data belong to a study of cytotoxic CD8 clonotypes in ibrutinib-treated CLL. Findings and caveats of the study: At baseline, clonality was higher than in age-matched healthy donors and correlated with CD8+ counts. Clonality was higher at ibrutinib response and returned toward baseline at progression. Public clonotypes were seen rarely and were contracted or stable on treatment.

The targeted sequencing depth was 1 in 200,000 to 1 in 1 million T cells. The protocol was immunoSEQ multiplex PCR, while the TCRdb copy is restricted to in-frame clones and leaves out a portion. The table lists approximately 330,000 clones, more than 65% of them singletons. This TCR was recovered from a human donor with chronic lymphocytic leukemia. The chain links TRBV11-2 to TRBJ2-7; TRBD1 matches at 8 bases. Material: PBMCs, obtained before ibrutinib treatment. CDR3 nucleotide sequence: TGTGCCAGCAGCTTCAGACAGGGGAGCTCCTACGAGCAGTACTTC. Its translation is CASSFRQGSSYEQYF.